A selection of T cell receptor beta chains follows, all from one sample in a study of metastatic and nonmetastatic thyroid tumors. TCRdb ran MiXCR on the PCR reads. The table has approximately 39,000 clones, 20% to 25% seen once. Source material: blood. These receptors came from a female donor with papillary thyroid cancer or a benign thyroid nodule (not recorded which). Some clones in this sample may be carry-over from other donors' samples. Both conserved end residues are part of each CDR3. The D gene is left open where the match is weak. Where a row states a size, it is once, few, many or the class of an expanded clone; other rows omit it.

>TRBV12-3/TRBV12-4|many|TRBJ1-1|-
CASSFRALEAFF
TGTGCCAGCAGTTTCCGGGCCCTTGAAGCTTTCTTT
>TRBV28|-|TRBJ1-2|-
CASTLFVPGYGYTF
TGTGCCAGCACCTTGTTCGTTCCAGGATATGGCTACACCTTC
>TRBV6-1|medium-sized|TRBJ1-2|TRBD1
CASRPGQGGYGYTF
TGTGCCAGCAGACCGGGACAGGGCGGCTATGGCTACACCTTC
>TRBV18|many|TRBJ2-1|TRBD2
CASSPGSSTSGSGQFF
TGTGCCAGCTCACCAGGGAGTTCGACTAGCGGGAGCGGGCAGTTCTTC
>TRBV7-3|many|TRBJ2-1|-
CASRHTDYDNEQFF
TGTGCCAGCAGGCACACGGACTACGACAATGAGCAGTTCTTC
>TRBV24-1|medium-sized|TRBJ2-7|-
CARGGSHEQYF
TGTGCCAGGGGTGGTAGTCATGAGCAGTACTTC
>TRBV12-3/TRBV12-4|few|TRBJ2-1|-
CASSPETGKGTGVSFF
TGTGCCAGCAGCCCCGAGACTGGAAAAGGGACGGGAGTGTCGTTCTTC
>TRBV30|-|TRBJ2-7|-
CAWSRVGRGSYEQYF
TGTGCCTGGAGTCGCGTGGGGCGAGGGTCCTACGAGCAGTACTTC
>TRBV28|few|TRBJ1-6|-
CASRRTGSSYNSPLHF
TGTGCCAGCAGACGTACAGGGAGCTCCTATAATTCACCCCTCCACTTT
>TRBV3-1|many|TRBJ1-4|-
CASSWGQGEKLFF
TGTGCCAGCAGCTGGGGACAAGGGGAAAAACTGTTTTTT
>TRBV20-1|many|TRBJ2-2|-
CSASASRGTGELFF
TGCAGTGCTAGTGCGAGCCGGGGTACCGGGGAGCTGTTTTTT
>TRBV6-2/TRBV6-3|few|TRBJ2-7|-
CASSYPQLGTYEQYF
TGTGCCAGCAGTTACCCCCAACTAGGCACCTACGAGCAGTACTTC
>TRBV27|medium-sized|TRBJ2-7|TRBD2
CASRDGTSGSYEQYF
TGTGCCAGCAGGGACGGGACTAGCGGCTCCTACGAGCAGTACTTC
>TRBV28|once|TRBJ1-1|-
CASSFGTGDANEAFF
TGTGCCAGCAGTTTTGGGACCGGGGATGCAAATGAAGCTTTCTTT
>TRBV6-6|few|TRBJ2-5|TRBD2
CASSYLSSGRETQYF
TGTGCCAGCAGTTACCTCAGCAGCGGGAGGGAGACCCAGTACTTC
>TRBV6-2/TRBV6-3|-|TRBJ2-2|TRBD2
CASSYWAGGITGELFF
TGTGCCAGCAGTTACTGGGCGGGGGGCATCACCGGGGAGCTGTTTTTT
>TRBV20-1|many|TRBJ1-1|TRBD1
CSARDGQVNTEAFF
TGCAGTGCTAGAGATGGACAGGTGAACACTGAAGCTTTCTTT
>TRBV7-2|many|TRBJ2-2|-
CASSLAKGNTGELFF
TGTGCCAGCAGCTTAGCGAAAGGGAACACCGGGGAGCTGTTTTTT
>TRBV24-1|medium-sized|TRBJ2-7|-
CATSDRDNSYEQYF
TGTGCCACCAGTGATCGGGACAACTCCTACGAGCAGTACTTC
>TRBV18|few|TRBJ2-3|-
CASSPGGRDTQYF
TGTGCCAGCTCACCCGGAGGGCGAGATACGCAGTATTTT
>TRBV18|few|TRBJ2-2|TRBD1
CASSPLGQGAPGTGELFF
TGTGCCAGCTCACCACTAGGACAGGGGGCGCCGGGCACCGGGGAGCTGTTTTTT
>TRBV19|-|TRBJ1-2|TRBD1
CASSVRDRGTSSGYTF
TGTGCCAGTAGTGTCCGGGACAGGGGGACTAGTAGTGGCTACACCTTC
>TRBV6-1|many|TRBJ2-5|TRBD1
CASNDRASQETQYF
TGTGCCAGCAACGACAGGGCTTCCCAAGAGACCCAGTACTTC
>TRBV28|many|TRBJ2-5|-
CASSARAGTTPTQYF
TGTGCCAGCAGTGCGCGGGCCGGGACAACCCCGACCCAGTACTTC
>TRBV19|many|TRBJ2-1|-
CASRMERSYNEQFF
TGTGCCAGCAGGATGGAGCGTTCCTACAATGAGCAGTTCTTC
>TRBV6-1|few|TRBJ2-7|-
CASIRAAGTGDEQYF
TGTGCCAGCATCCGAGCGGCGGGGACTGGGGACGAGCAGTACTTC
>TRBV24-1|few|TRBJ2-1|-
CATSDFLVPRCNERFF
TGTGCCACCAGTGATTTTTTAGTGCCTCGCTGCAATGAGCGGTTCTTC
>TRBV12-3/TRBV12-4|many|TRBJ2-3|-
CASSTEQPDTQYF
TGTGCCAGCAGTACCGAGCAGCCAGATACGCAGTATTTT
>TRBV10-3|few|TRBJ1-1|TRBD1
CAISETGVNTEAFF
TGTGCCATCAGTGAGACAGGGGTGAACACTGAAGCTTTCTTT
>TRBV29-1|many|TRBJ2-7|-
CSVEDPQGSMYEQYF
TGCAGCGTTGAAGATCCGCAGGGTTCGATGTACGAGCAGTACTTC
>TRBV19|many|TRBJ1-2|-
CASDAGELQGNYGYTF
TGTGCCAGTGACGCAGGGGAATTACAGGGTAACTATGGCTACACCTTC
>TRBV20-1|many|TRBJ2-2|TRBD2
CSARAAGPGLAGGGELFF
TGCAGTGCTAGAGCGGCAGGGCCGGGACTAGCGGGAGGAGGGGAGCTGTTTTTT
>TRBV11-3|few|TRBJ1-2|-
CASSPRGHGYTF
TGTGCCAGCAGCCCGCGGGGACATGGCTACACCTTC
>TRBV30|-|TRBJ2-7|-
CAWSVPRFEQYF
TGTGCCTGGAGTGTACCAAGGTTCGAGCAGTACTTC
>TRBV5-4|few|TRBJ2-5|-
CASSLGGGFGGTQYF
TGTGCCAGCAGCTTGGGAGGTGGTTTTGGGGGGACCCAGTACTTC
>TRBV11-3|many|TRBJ2-3|TRBD2
CASSLGPSGTSDTQYF
TGTGCCAGCAGCTTAGGCCCTAGCGGGACATCAGATACGCAGTATTTT
>TRBV2|many|TRBJ2-3|-
CASSDVTDWEADTQYF
TGTGCCAGCAGTGACGTTACGGACTGGGAGGCAGATACGCAGTATTTT
>TRBV2|many|TRBJ1-4|-
CASSEGGEKLFF
TGTGCCAGCAGTGAAGGGGGTGAAAAACTGTTTTTT
>TRBV24-1|many|TRBJ1-3|-
CATSDFAGAIYF
TGTGCCACCAGTGATTTCGCAGGGGCCATATATTTT
>TRBV19|many|TRBJ1-1|-
CASSIAGHVNTEAFF
TGTGCCAGTAGTATAGCAGGGCACGTAAACACTGAAGCTTTCTTT
>TRBV28|few|TRBJ1-6|TRBD1
CASSFGQGNSPLHF
TGTGCCAGCAGTTTCGGACAGGGTAATTCACCCCTCCACTTT
>TRBV12-3/TRBV12-4|many|TRBJ2-1|-
CASSLSSGPSFNEQFF
TGTGCCAGCAGTTTGAGTAGCGGACCGTCATTCAATGAGCAGTTCTTC
>TRBV5-1|once|TRBJ2-3|-
CASSFGLALGTVTDTQYF
TGCGCCAGCAGCTTTGGGCTAGCGTTAGGAACGGTAACAGATACGCAGTATTTT
>TRBV28|few|TRBJ1-1|-
CASSSNTEAFF
TGTGCCAGCAGTTCCAACACTGAAGCTTTCTTT
>TRBV20-1|-|TRBJ2-7|TRBD1
CSAYRDRGVAREQYF
TGCAGTGCCTACCGGGACAGGGGGGTCGCCCGCGAGCAGTACTTC
>TRBV10-3|few|TRBJ1-3|-
CAITSPTGSTGNTIYF
TGTGCCATCACCAGTCCCACGGGGTCCACTGGAAACACCATATATTTT
>TRBV4-1|many|TRBJ2-7|TRBD1
CASSQDAGQGPASYEQYF
TGCGCCAGCAGCCAAGATGCCGGACAGGGGCCCGCCTCCTACGAGCAGTACTTC
>TRBV9|many|TRBJ1-6|TRBD1
CASSSGQGGGSPLHF
TGTGCCAGCAGCTCTGGACAGGGCGGAGGGTCACCCCTCCACTTT
>TRBV20-1|-|TRBJ1-1|-
CSARSQPNTEAFF
TGCAGTGCTAGAAGTCAGCCAAACACTGAAGCTTTCTTT
>TRBV28|-|TRBJ2-7|-
CASSLRDGEQYF
TGTGCCAGCAGTTTGCGGGATGGCGAGCAGTACTTC